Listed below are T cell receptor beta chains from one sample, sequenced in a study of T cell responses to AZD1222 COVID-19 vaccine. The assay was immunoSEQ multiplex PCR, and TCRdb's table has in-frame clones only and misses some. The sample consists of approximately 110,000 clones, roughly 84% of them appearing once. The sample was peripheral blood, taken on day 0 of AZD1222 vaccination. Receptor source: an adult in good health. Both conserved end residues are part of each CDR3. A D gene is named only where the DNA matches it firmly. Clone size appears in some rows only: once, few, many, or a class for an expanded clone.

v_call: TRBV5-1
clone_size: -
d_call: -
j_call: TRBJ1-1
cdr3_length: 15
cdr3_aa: CASSTTGTMNTEAFF
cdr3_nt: TGCGCCAGCAGCACTACCGGGACGATGAACACTGAAGCTTTCTTT

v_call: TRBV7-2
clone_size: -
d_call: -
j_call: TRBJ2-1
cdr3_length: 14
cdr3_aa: CASGKRGGYNEQFF
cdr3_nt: TGTGCCAGCGGGAAAAGGGGGGGTTACAATGAGCAGTTCTTC

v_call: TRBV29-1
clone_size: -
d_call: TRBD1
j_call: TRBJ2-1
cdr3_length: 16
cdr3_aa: CSSTPMTGLSGNEQFF
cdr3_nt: TGCAGCTCCACCCCCATGACAGGGCTCTCGGGGAATGAGCAGTTCTTC

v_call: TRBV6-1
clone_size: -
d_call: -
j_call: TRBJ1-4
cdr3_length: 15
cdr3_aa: CASSEGGTTNEKLFF
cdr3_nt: TGTGCCAGCAGTGAAGGGGGGACTACTAATGAAAAACTGTTTTTT

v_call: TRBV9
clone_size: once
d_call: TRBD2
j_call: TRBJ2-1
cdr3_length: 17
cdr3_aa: CASSGWTSGGSFNEQFF
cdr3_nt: TGTGCCAGCAGCGGTTGGACTAGCGGGGGTAGCTTCAATGAGCAGTTCTTC

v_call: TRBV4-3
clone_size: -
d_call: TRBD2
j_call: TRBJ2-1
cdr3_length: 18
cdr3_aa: CASSRKWTSGGWGNEQFF
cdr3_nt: TGCGCCAGCAGCCGCAAGTGGACTAGCGGAGGTTGGGGCAATGAGCAGTTCTTC

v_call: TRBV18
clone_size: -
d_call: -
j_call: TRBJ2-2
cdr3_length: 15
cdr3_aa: CASSLYRGPTGELFF
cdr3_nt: TGTGCCAGCTCACTATATCGGGGACCGACCGGGGAGCTGTTTTTT

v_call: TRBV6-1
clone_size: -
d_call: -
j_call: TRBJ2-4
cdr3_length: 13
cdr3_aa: CASSEWRENIQYF
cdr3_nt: TGTGCCAGCAGTGAATGGCGGGAAAACATTCAGTACTTC

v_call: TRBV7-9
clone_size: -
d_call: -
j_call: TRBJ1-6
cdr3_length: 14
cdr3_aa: CASSLGRPGSPLHF
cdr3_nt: TGTGCCAGCAGCTTAGGCAGGCCCGGTTCACCCCTCCACTTT

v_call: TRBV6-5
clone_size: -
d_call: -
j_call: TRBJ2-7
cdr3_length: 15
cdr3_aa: CASIWERFSSYEQYF
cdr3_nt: TGTGCCAGCATCTGGGAAAGGTTTAGCTCCTACGAGCAGTACTTC